These 30 T cell receptor beta chains originate from one sample sequenced in a study of response to subunit inactivated influenza vaccine. From the RT-PCR reads, TCRdb called clonotypes with MiXCR, one entry per CDR3 protein. The sample carries under 200,000 distinct CDR3 sequences, about 12% recorded once. These data were likewise used in another study, on T cells expressing NK-cell markers. That study reports: A 5'RACE template switching approach incorporating UMIs was used to make TCR beta cDNA.

The sequencing here drew on CD8+ T cells sorted from PBMCs, taken approximately 13 days after vaccination. These receptors came from a man aged 50-59 years who received an inactivated influenza vaccine.

The V and J genes are TRBV29-1 and TRBJ2-1, with 8 bases lining up with TRBD1. Unmatched junction bases numbered 10, after V lost 6 bases and J lost 9 bases. CDR1 SQVTM and CDR2 ANQGSEA come from the germline V gene. The CDR3 runs to 13 residues. CDR3 sequence: CSVTERTGFEQFF. The CDR3 DNA reads as TGCAGCGTCACCGAACGGACAGGGTTTGAGCAGTTCTTC.

This clonotype was detected a few times. The rearrangement uses TRBV20-1 and TRBJ2-7; TRBD1 agrees at 7 bases. Trimming cost V 0 bases and J 6 bases; bases outside gene matches: 8. CDR1 and CDR2 from the germline V gene are DFQATT and SNEGSKA (reference sequence). The CDR3 covers 14 residues. The CDR3: CSARDDRVLIEQYF. DNA of the CDR3: TGCAGTGCTAGAGACGACAGGGTTTTGATCGAGCAGTACTTC.

This clonotype was found a few times. The genes are TRBV7-6 and TRBJ1-4; D remains ambiguous. The CDR3 is 15 amino acids. CDR1 is SGHVS, CDR2 FNYEAQ, per germline. V was clipped by 5 bases and J by 7 bases, with 17 bases between them. The CDR3 loop is CASSPEYSLSEKLFF. Here the CDR3 DNA reads TGTGCCAGCAGCCCCGAGTACTCTCTTAGTGAAAAACTGTTTTTT.

This clonotype has only a few counts. V usage is TRBV9 and J usage is TRBJ2-2; D is perhaps TRBD1 (5 bases). V gave up 0 bases and J gave up 6 bases, with 15 bases separating them. The CDR3 is 16 amino acids. Germline V gene sequence: CDR1 SGDLS, CDR2 YYNGEE. The CDR3 spells CASSVGSGWGAGELFF. The CDR3 region has the DNA TGTGCCAGCAGCGTAGGATCAGGTTGGGGCGCCGGGGAGCTGTTTTTT. Based on the CDR3 plus reference TRBV9 and TRBJ2-2, the full variable domain is DSGVTQTPKHLITATGQRVTLRCSPRSGDLSVYWYQQSLDQGLQFLIQYYNGEERAKGNILERFSAQQFPDLHSELNLSSLELGDSALYFCASSVGSGWGAGELFFGEGSRLTVL.

This clonotype was counted between two and nine times. The chain employs TRBV28 and TRBJ1-1; D is perhaps TRBD1 (5 bases). CDR3 length: 13 residues. The V gene's germline CDR1 is MDHEN and CDR2 SYDVKM. Trimming took 7 bases from V and 1 from J, leaving 10 bases between them. The CDR3 bases are TGTGCCAGCAACCTAGGACAGAACACTGAAGCTTTCTTT. Translation: CASNLGQNTEAFF.

The gene calls are TRBV19 and TRBJ2-7; possibly TRBD1 or TRBD2 for D (5 bases each). The germline gives CDR1 LNHDA, CDR2 SQIVND (reference sequence). V shed 3 bases and J shed 5 bases, with 11 bases lying between them. The CDR3 spans 13 residues. The CDR3 region is CASSIEGYHEQYF. CDR3 in DNA: TGTGCCAGTAGTATTGAGGGGTACCACGAGCAGTACTTC.

This clonotype came up a few times. The chain recombines TRBV10-3 with TRBJ1-5; D might be TRBD1 (6 bases). CDR1 and CDR2 from the germline V gene are ENHRY and SYGVKD. CDR3 length: 14 amino acids. Between the trimmed V and J ends, which lost 10 bases and 0 bases, there was a span of 13 bases. CDR3 sequence: CATRTDSSNQPQHF. The CDR3 bases are TGTGCCACACGGACGGACAGTAGCAATCAGCCCCAGCATTTT.

This chain uses TRBV7-8 with TRBJ2-5; TRBD2 is a possible D gene (7 bases). V was shortened by 5 bases and J by 4 bases, with 17 bases between the two germline ends. There are 15 residues in the CDR3. CDR1 and CDR2 (germline): SGHVS, FQNEAQ. CDR3 DNA sequence: TGTGCCAGCAGCCCAGGGGCTAGCGGACGAGAGACCCAGTACTTC. Residues: CASSPGASGRETQYF.

Ten or more counts support this clonotype. V usage is TRBV7-2 and J usage is TRBJ2-3; D is perhaps TRBD2 (6 bases). Germline V lookup: CDR1 SGHTA, CDR2 FQGNSA. The germline V and J ends were trimmed by 5 bases and 2 bases, with 17 bases remaining between them. There are 16 residues in the CDR3. The CDR3 spells CASSRRLEDPTDTQYF. The CDR3 DNA sequence: TGTGCCAGCAGCCGCCGACTAGAAGACCCCACAGATACGCAGTATTTT. Filled out from reference TRBV7-2 and TRBJ2-3, the complete variable domain reads GAGVSQSPSNKVTEKGKDVELRCDPISGHTALYWYRQSLGQGLEFLIYFQGNSAPDKSGLPSDRFSAERTGGSVSTLTIQRTQQEDSAVYLCASSRRLEDPTDTQYFGPGTRLTVL.

This clonotype was recorded a few times. This chain joins TRBV27 and TRBJ1-1; D may be TRBD1 (6 bases). The CDR3 is 14 amino acids. V lost 0 bases and J 4 bases, leaving 9 bases between the germline ends. CDR1 is MNHEY, CDR2 SMNVEV, per germline (reference sequence). The CDR3 region is CASSLSTGFTEAFF. CDR3 bases: TGTGCCAGCAGTTTATCGACAGGATTCACTGAAGCTTTCTTT.

The genes are TRBV15 and TRBJ2-7; D gene ambiguous. The CDR3 extends over 13 amino acids. V lost 2 bases and J 7 bases, leaving 12 bases between the germline ends. The V gene's germline CDR1 is LNHNV and CDR2 YYDKDF (reference sequence). CDR3 DNA sequence: TGTGCCACCAGCAGATCGTACCCCAAAGAGCAGTACTTC. It translates to CATSRSYPKEQYF.

The chain employs TRBV7-9 and TRBJ2-2; D call uncertain. This CDR3 contains 12 residues. With 5 bases removed from V and 7 bases from J, the gap between germline ends came to 8 bases. Germline CDR1 is SEHNR and CDR2 is FQNEAQ (reference sequence). The CDR3 loop reads CASSPHFGELFF. CDR3 DNA: TGTGCCAGCAGCCCCCACTTCGGGGAGCTGTTTTTT.

The chain links TRBV28 to TRBJ1-6; no clear D gene. The ends were cut back, 6 bases at V and 7 bases at J, with 16 bases in the middle. CDR3 length: 15 amino acids. The germline gives CDR1 MDHEN, CDR2 SYDVKM. Here the CDR3 DNA reads TGTGCCAGCAGGACCCTGGAAACTTTAAATTCACCCCTCCACTTT. Amino acids: CASRTLETLNSPLHF.

The chain carries TRBV5-6 and TRBJ2-1; perhaps TRBD1 as D (5 bases). Germline V gene lookup returns CDR1 SGHDT and CDR2 YYEEEE. V lost 0 bases to trimming and J lost 0 bases, with 7 bases between them. The CDR3 has 15 residues. In nucleotides, the CDR3 is TGTGCCAGCAGCTTGGGGGGCTTCTCCTACAATGAGCAGTTCTTC. As protein: CASSLGGFSYNEQFF.

CDR3 residues: CASSYGTGHGYTF. CDR3 nucleotide sequence: TGTGCCAGCAGTTATGGGACAGGTCACGGCTACACCTTC. The chain is built from TRBV5-5 and TRBJ1-2; 8 bases are shared with TRBD1. The CDR3 is 13 residues long. V dropped 5 bases and J dropped 8; count of bases not matched to a gene: 8. The germline CDR1 and CDR2 sequences are SGHKS and YYEKEE (reference sequence).

This chain joins TRBV4-3 and TRBJ2-1; D unclear. CDR1 is LGHNA, CDR2 YSLEER, per germline. The CDR3 totals 18 residues. Trimming left V 0 bases short and J 0 bases short, with 15 bases between. The CDR3 DNA reads TGCGCCAGCAGCCAAGATCCCTCGACCCCGAGCTCCTACAATGAGCAGTTCTTC. As protein: CASSQDPSTPSSYNEQFF.

In its sample, this clonotype was seen a few times. The V call is TRBV2, the J call TRBJ2-5; 8 bases are shared with TRBD2. In germline, CDR1 is SNHLY, CDR2 FYNNEI. The CDR3 totals 15 residues. The trim removed 5 bases at V and 1 base at J, leaving 6 bases unmatched. Here the CDR3 reads CASSPLSGVQETQYF. CDR3 sequence (DNA): TGTGCCAGCAGTCCCCTTAGCGGGGTCCAAGAGACCCAGTACTTC.

This clonotype occurred a few times. The chain links TRBV4-1 to TRBJ2-7; D is uncertain. CDR1 is MGHRA and CDR2 is YSYEKL in the germline V gene. The V end was cut by 3 bases, the J end by 4 bases, with 13 bases between. The CDR3 sequence is 14 residues long. CDR3 bases: TGCGCCAGCAGCCACAGAAGTCTCGGGTACGAGCAGTACTTC. This translates into CASSHRSLGYEQYF.

To note about this clonotype: It may be a read error: a sequence one base away is much more abundant. The chain couples TRBV20-1 to TRBJ2-1, with no clear D. V lost 1 base to trimming and J lost 6 bases, with 10 bases between them. Germline CDR1 reads DFQATT; CDR2 reads SNEGSKA (reference sequence). The CDR3 extends over 13 amino acids. CDR3 coding DNA: TGCAGTGCTAGAGTCCGAACTTTCAATGAGCAGTTCTTC. Encoded protein: CSARVRTFNEQFF.

This chain connects TRBV15 to TRBJ2-7, with TRBD1 as a possible D gene (6 bases). Per germline, CDR1 LNHNV and CDR2 YYDKDF (reference sequence). V was cut by 3 bases and J by 2 bases, with 14 bases left in between. This CDR3 contains 15 residues. CDR3 nucleotides: TGTGCCACCAGCAGGGGGACATTGGGGACCTACGAGCAGTACTTC. Translated, it gives CATSRGTLGTYEQYF.

The rearrangement uses TRBV20-1 and TRBJ1-2; tentatively, D is TRBD1 (5 bases). Per germline, CDR1 DFQATT and CDR2 SNEGSKA (reference sequence). This CDR3 comprises 12 residues. In nucleotides, the CDR3 is TGCAGCATACGGCGGGGGAACTATGGCTACACCTTC. Its translation is CSIRRGNYGYTF.

The chain recombines TRBV28 with TRBJ1-5; D is uncertain. Trimming took 6 bases from V and 1 from J, leaving 16 bases between them. Germline CDR1 MDHEN, CDR2 SYDVKM. This CDR3 comprises 16 residues. The DNA of the CDR3 is TGTGCCAGCAGGCCCCTGCGGGGAACGAGCAATCAGCCCCAGCATTTT. This encodes CASRPLRGTSNQPQHF.

This clonotype was recorded at least ten times. V gene TRBV12-3 or TRBV12-4 combines with J gene TRBJ2-3, with D possibly matching TRBD1 (7 bases). Trimming took 6 bases from V and 6 from J, leaving 19 bases between them. The CDR3 totals 15 residues. CDR3 region: CASSFFRGVGDTQYF. CDR3 nucleotides: TGTGCCAGCAGCTTCTTCAGGGGGGTCGGCGATACGCAGTATTTT.

This clonotype showed up many times. The chain couples TRBV6-1 to TRBJ2-7, with a tentative D call TRBD2 (6 bases). Germline assignment: CDR1 MNHNS and CDR2 SASEGT. The CDR3 loop spans 13 amino acids. Trimming cost V 6 bases and J 2 bases, with 11 bases left between them. This chain's CDR3 is CASSRGVTYEQYF. CDR3 sequence (DNA): TGTGCCAGCAGCCGCGGGGTGACCTACGAGCAGTACTTC.

The chain joins TRBV14 to TRBJ1-2; D uncertain. Germline V CDR1 and CDR2: SGHDN, FVKESK. Trimming took 1 base from V and 4 from J, leaving 7 bases between them. This CDR3 is built from 13 residues. CDR3 loop: CASSQVGTYGYTF. DNA of the CDR3: TGTGCCAGCAGCCAAGTCGGCACCTATGGCTACACCTTC.

This clonotype showed up just once. J is TRBJ2-2 and V is TRBV27; possibly TRBD2 for D (5 bases). Trimming took 8 bases from V and 6 from J, leaving 13 bases between them. This CDR3 comprises 13 residues. CDR1 is MNHEY, CDR2 SMNVEV, per germline (reference sequence). In nucleotides, the CDR3 is TGTGCCAGCTCCCCCGGGCGGGCCGGGGAGCTGTTTTTT. This sequence encodes CASSPGRAGELFF.

This clonotype was observed a handful of times. The rearrangement joins TRBV20-1 to TRBJ2-1; either TRBD1 or TRBD2 may supply D (5 bases each). This CDR3 region has 15 residues. Trimming shortened V by 1 base and J by 0 bases, and 10 bases separated the two germline ends. Germline V lookup: CDR1 DFQATT, CDR2 SNEGSKA (reference sequence). This CDR3 is CSARGGESSYNEQFF. Written as DNA, the CDR3 is TGCAGTGCTAGAGGAGGGGAAAGCTCCTACAATGAGCAGTTCTTC.

The chain recombines TRBV28 with TRBJ1-1, with D possibly matching TRBD1 (6 bases). Germline V gene data show CDR1 as MDHEN and CDR2 as SYDVKM. This CDR3 has 15 amino acids. V gave up 6 bases and J gave up 1 base, with 15 bases separating them. The CDR3 sequence: CASRLTMTGNTEAFF. Written as DNA, the CDR3 is TGTGCCAGCAGGTTGACGATGACAGGGAACACTGAAGCTTTCTTT.

This clonotype was seen repeatedly, ten times or more. The chain couples TRBV7-8 to TRBJ2-3; D unclear. CDR1 is SGHVS, CDR2 FQNEAQ, per germline. The V end lost 8 bases, the J end lost 6 bases, and 12 bases lay between the germline ends. CDR3 length: 12 amino acids. DNA for the CDR3: TGTGCCAGCGGGCGTTCAGTGGATACGCAGTATTTT. Translation gives CASGRSVDTQYF.

This clonotype has just a few counts. The chain couples TRBV6-2 or TRBV6-3 to TRBJ2-1; 11 positions match TRBD2. Germline CDR1 reads MNHEY; CDR2 reads SVGEGT. The CDR3 length is 18 residues. Trimming at V came to 2 bases and at J to 4 bases, leaving 10 bases not matched to a gene. The CDR3 spells CASSYRLAGGLMYNEQFF. The CDR3 region has the DNA TGTGCCAGCAGTTACAGGTTAGCGGGAGGGCTAATGTACAATGAGCAGTTCTTC.